These 2 T cell receptor beta chains were all obtained from the same sample, sequenced in a study of blood T cell repertoires in COVID-19 (dated by TCRdb to the early 2020s). The method behind the library was the immunoSEQ multiplex PCR assay. TCRdb mirrors the immuneACCESS table, restricted to in-frame sequences. Some clones are absent from its copies; in checked studies, under half trace to an unresolved V gene, and the reason for the others is unknown. This sample gives some 250,000 clones in total; around 86% of them show up just once. The leading ten clones occupy around 12% of the sample. The sequencing sample was made of peripheral blood. These TCRs come from a woman aged 55-75 years with active or convalescent COVID-19.

This rearrangement joins TRBV30 to TRBJ1-3, with 10 bases lining up with TRBD1. V shed 5 bases and J 4 bases; nucleotides not matched to a gene: 11. The CDR3 totals 16 residues. The germline V gene has CDR1 GTSNPN and CDR2 SVGIG (reference sequence). The DNA of the CDR3 is TGTGCCTGGGAAACGGGGACAGGGGTGGGGGGAAACACCATATATTTT. Translation: CAWETGTGVGGNTIYF.

This chain joins TRBV6-2 or TRBV6-3 and TRBJ2-3, with TRBD1 identical over 9 bases. Unmatched junction bases numbered 8, after V lost 2 bases and J lost 5 bases. Per germline, CDR1 MNHEY and CDR2 SVGEGT. The CDR3 is 16 residues long. This chain's CDR3 is CASSYGGTGLGDTQYF. Written as DNA, the CDR3 is TGTGCCAGCAGTTACGGGGGGACAGGGTTAGGAGATACGCAGTATTTT.